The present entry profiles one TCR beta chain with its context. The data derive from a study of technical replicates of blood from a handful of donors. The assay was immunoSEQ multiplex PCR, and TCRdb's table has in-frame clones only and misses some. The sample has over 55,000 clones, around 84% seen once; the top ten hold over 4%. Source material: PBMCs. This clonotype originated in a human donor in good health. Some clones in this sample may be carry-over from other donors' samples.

The CDR3 DNA reads TGTGCCAGCAGCATCGGGGGGAGCTCCTACGAGCAGTACTTC. Translating gives CASSIGGSSYEQYF. This chain connects TRBV5-4 to TRBJ2-7, with TRBD2 matching over 7 bases. The ends lost 4 bases at V and 0 bases at J; junction bases unmatched: 4. This CDR3 has 14 residues. Germline V lookup: CDR1 SGHNT, CDR2 YYREEE (reference sequence).